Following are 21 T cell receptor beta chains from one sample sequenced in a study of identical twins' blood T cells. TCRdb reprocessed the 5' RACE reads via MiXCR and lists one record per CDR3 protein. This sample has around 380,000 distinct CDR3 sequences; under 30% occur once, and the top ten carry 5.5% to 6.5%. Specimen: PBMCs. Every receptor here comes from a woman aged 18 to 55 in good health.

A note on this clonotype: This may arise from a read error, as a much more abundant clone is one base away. For the CDR3, the DNA is TGCAGTGCTAGGGAATCCTCGAGGGTCGCAGATACGCAGTATTTT. It codes for CSARESSRVADTQYF. V gene TRBV20-1 combines with J gene TRBJ2-3; tentatively, D is TRBD2 (5 bases). Trimming took off 3 bases at V and 4 bases at J, with 17 bases between the two ends. This CDR3 has 15 amino acids. Per the germline V gene, CDR1 is DFQATT and CDR2 is SNEGSKA (reference sequence).

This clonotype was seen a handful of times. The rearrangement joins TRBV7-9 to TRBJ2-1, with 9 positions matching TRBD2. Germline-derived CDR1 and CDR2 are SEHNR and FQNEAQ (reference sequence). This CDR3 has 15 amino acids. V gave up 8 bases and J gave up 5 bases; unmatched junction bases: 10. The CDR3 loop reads CASRRRWTSDNEQFF. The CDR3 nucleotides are TGTGCCAGCCGACGACGTTGGACTAGCGACAATGAGCAGTTCTTC.

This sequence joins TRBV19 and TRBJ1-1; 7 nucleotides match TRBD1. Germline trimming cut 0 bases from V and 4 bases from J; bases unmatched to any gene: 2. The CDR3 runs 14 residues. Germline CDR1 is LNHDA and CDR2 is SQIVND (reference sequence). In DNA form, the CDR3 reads TGTGCCAGTAGTATAGACAGGGGGACCACTGAAGCTTTCTTT. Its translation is CASSIDRGTTEAFF.

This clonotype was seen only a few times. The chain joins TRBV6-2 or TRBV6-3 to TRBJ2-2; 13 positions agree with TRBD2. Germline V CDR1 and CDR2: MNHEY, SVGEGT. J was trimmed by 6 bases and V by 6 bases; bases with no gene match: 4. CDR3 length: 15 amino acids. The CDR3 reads CASRHGLAGAGELFF. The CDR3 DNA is TGTGCCAGCAGGCACGGACTAGCGGGAGCCGGGGAGCTGTTTTTT.

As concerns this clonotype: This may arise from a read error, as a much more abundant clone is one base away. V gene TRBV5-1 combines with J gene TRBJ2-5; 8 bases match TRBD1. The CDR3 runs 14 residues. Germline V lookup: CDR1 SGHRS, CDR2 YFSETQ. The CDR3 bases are TGCGCCGGCAGCAGAGGACAGGGCCAAGAGACCCAGTACTTC. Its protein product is CAGSRGQGQETQYF.

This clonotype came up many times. This CDR3 reads CASSLRDQADQPQHF. CDR3 bases: TGTGCCAGCAGCCTACGGGACCAAGCCGATCAGCCCCAGCATTTT. The genes are TRBV14 and TRBJ1-5, with a weak D call TRBD1 (5 bases). Trimming took off 4 bases at V and 5 bases at J, with 15 bases between the two ends. The CDR3 contains 15 residues. The germline V gene encodes CDR1 SGHDN and CDR2 FVKESK.

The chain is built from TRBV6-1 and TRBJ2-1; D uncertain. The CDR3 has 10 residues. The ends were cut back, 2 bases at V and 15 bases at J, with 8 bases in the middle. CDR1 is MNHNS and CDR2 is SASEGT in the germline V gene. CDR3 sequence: CASSELRPFF. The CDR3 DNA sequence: TGTGCCAGCAGTGAATTACGGCCGTTCTTC.

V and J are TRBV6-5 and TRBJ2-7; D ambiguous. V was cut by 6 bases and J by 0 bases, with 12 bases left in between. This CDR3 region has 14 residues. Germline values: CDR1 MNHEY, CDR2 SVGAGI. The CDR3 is CASSEDTISYEQYF. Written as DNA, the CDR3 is TGTGCCAGCAGCGAAGACACAATCTCCTACGAGCAGTACTTC.

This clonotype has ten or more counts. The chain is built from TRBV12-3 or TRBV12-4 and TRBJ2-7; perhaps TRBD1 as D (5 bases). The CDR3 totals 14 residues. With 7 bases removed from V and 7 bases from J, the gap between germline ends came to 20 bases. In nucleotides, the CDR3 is TGTGCCAGCAAGGTCCGGGCAGGGTCAGGTGAGCAGTACTTC. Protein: CASKVRAGSGEQYF.

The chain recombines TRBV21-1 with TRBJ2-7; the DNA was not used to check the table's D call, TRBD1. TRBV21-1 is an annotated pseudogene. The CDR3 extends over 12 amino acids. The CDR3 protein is CASSKRGYEQYF. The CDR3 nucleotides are TGTGCCAGCAGCAAAAGGGGGTACGAGCAGTACTTC.

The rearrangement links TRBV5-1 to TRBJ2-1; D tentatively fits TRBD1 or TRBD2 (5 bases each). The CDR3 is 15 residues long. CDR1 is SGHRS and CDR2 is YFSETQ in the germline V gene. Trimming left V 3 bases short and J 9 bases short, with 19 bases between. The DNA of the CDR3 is TGCGCCAGCAGCTCCGGGGCCCACTTGAATACTGAGCAGTTCTTC. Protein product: CASSSGAHLNTEQFF.

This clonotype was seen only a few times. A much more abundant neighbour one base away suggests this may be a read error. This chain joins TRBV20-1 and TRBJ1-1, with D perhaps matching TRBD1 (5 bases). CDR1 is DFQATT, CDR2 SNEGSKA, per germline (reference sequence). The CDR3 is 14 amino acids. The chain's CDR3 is CSARVLGESTEVFF. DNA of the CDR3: TGCAGTGCTAGGGTCTTGGGGGAGTCCACTGAAGTTTTCTTT.

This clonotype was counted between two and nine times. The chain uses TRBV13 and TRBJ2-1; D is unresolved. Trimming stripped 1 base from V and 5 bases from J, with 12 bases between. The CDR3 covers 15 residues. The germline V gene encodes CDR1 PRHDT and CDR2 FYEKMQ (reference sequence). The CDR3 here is CASSLASSAHNEQFF. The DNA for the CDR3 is TGTGCCAGCAGCTTAGCGTCAAGCGCGCACAATGAGCAGTTCTTC.

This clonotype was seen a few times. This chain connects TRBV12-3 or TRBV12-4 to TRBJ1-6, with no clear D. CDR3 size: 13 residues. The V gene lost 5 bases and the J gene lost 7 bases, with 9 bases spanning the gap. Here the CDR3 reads CASSPGINSPLHF. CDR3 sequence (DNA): TGTGCCAGCAGTCCAGGAATAAATTCACCCCTCCACTTT.

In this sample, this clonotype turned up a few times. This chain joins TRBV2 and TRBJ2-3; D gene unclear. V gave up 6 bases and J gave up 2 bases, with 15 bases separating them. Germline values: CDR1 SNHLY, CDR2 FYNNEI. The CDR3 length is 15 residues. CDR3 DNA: TGTGCCAGCAGGACCCGGTACAGACACACAGATACGCAGTATTTT. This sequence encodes CASRTRYRHTDTQYF.

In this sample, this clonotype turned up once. This CDR3 reads CATSAPGQGARDTQYF. The CDR3 DNA follows: TGTGCCACCAGTGCCCCGGGACAGGGAGCAAGAGATACGCAGTATTTT. The chain recombines TRBV24-1 with TRBJ2-3; 9 bases line up with TRBD1. The junction had 10 bases not matched to a gene; V was cut back by 5 bases and J by 5 bases. The CDR3 runs 16 residues. The V gene's germline CDR1 is KGHDR and CDR2 SFDVKD.

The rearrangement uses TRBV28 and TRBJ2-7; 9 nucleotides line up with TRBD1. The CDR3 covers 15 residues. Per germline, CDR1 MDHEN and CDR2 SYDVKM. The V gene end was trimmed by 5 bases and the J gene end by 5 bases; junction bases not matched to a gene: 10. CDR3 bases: TGTGCCAGCAGTACCCCGAGCGGACAGGGGAACGAGCAGTACTTC. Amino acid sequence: CASSTPSGQGNEQYF.

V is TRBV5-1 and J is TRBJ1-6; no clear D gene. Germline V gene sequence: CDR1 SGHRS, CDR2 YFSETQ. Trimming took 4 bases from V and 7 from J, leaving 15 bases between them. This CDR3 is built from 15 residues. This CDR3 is CASSHGTAENSPLHF. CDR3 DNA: TGCGCCAGCAGCCACGGAACGGCAGAAAATTCACCCCTCCACTTT. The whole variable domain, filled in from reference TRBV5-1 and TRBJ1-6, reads KAGVTQTPRYLIKTRGQQVTLSCSPISGHRSVSWYQQTPGQGLQFLFEYFSETQRNKGNFPGRFSGRQFSNSRSEMNVSTLELGDSALYLCASSHGTAENSPLHFGNGTRLTVT.

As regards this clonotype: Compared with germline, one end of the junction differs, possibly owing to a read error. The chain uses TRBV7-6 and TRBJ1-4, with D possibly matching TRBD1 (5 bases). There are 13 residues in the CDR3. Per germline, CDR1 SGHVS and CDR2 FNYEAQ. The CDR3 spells CACSQRQNEKLFF. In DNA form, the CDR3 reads TGTGCCTGCAGCCAGAGACAGAATGAAAAACTGTTTTTT.

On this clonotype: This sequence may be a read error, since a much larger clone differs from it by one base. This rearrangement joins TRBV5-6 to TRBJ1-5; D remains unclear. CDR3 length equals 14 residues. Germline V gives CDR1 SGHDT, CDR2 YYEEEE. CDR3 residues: CACSPFQSNQPQHF. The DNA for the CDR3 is TGTGCCTGCAGCCCGTTTCAGAGCAATCAGCCCCAGCATTTT.

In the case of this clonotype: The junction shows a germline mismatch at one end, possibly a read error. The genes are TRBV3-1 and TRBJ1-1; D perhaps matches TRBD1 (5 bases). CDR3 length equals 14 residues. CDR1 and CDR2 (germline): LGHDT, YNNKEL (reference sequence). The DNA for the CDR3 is TGTGCCAGCAGCCAACCTGCCGGGACCGCTGAATCTTTCTTT. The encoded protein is CASSQPAGTAESFF.